The 5 T cell receptor beta chains given below trace back to one sample, sequenced in a study of beta chain features in type 1 diabetes. The authors reverse transcribed all of the isolated RNA, so sequencing captured expressed TCRB transcripts. Profiling relied on immunoSEQ multiplex PCR, and the TCRdb table lists in-frame clones only, not all of them. The table includes about 930,000 clones, roughly a sixth detected once. Sequenced: naive CD4+ T cells from blood. The source is a woman aged 18-29 years in good health.

The chain links TRBV28 to TRBJ1-2, with D uncertain. The CDR3 has 12 residues. V was cut by 5 bases and J by 8 bases, with 12 bases left in between. Germline V CDR1 and CDR2: MDHEN, SYDVKM. The CDR3 here is CASSTSPRGYTF. The CDR3 DNA reads as TGTGCCAGCAGTACATCTCCAAGGGGCTACACCTTC.

There are a few counts of this clone. The chain employs TRBV20-1 and TRBJ2-4; D is unclear. The length of the CDR3 is 11 residues. Germline assignment: CDR1 DFQATT and CDR2 SNEGSKA (reference sequence). The V end was cut by 6 bases, the J end by 11 bases, with 14 bases between. DNA of the CDR3: TGCAGTGCGAGTGACAATCTTTTTCAGTACTTC. It encodes CSASDNLFQYF.

V gene TRBV4-3 combines with J gene TRBJ2-1; TRBD2 matches at 11 bases. This CDR3 has 17 amino acids. J was trimmed by 8 bases and V by 0 bases; bases with no gene match: 9. CDR1 LGHNA and CDR2 YSLEER come from the germline V gene. The CDR3 coding sequence is TGCGCCAGCAGCCAAGATTTGACTAGCGGGATCGAGGATGAGCAGTTCTTC. Translating gives CASSQDLTSGIEDEQFF.

The chain employs TRBV25-1 and TRBJ2-3; 7 nucleotides match TRBD2. Germline-derived CDR1 and CDR2 are MGHDK and SYGVNS. Losses at the gene ends were 5 bases for V and 0 bases for J; bases not matched to a gene: 8. This CDR3 region has 16 residues. The CDR3, as DNA: TGTGCCAGCAGTCCACAAGCGGGGATAAGCACAGATACGCAGTATTTT. Its protein is CASSPQAGISTDTQYF.

This clone has just a few counts. The V gene is TRBV7-6, the J gene TRBJ2-2; 11 bases line up with TRBD2. The CDR3 sequence is 16 residues long. The germline V gene has CDR1 SGHVS and CDR2 FNYEAQ. V gave up 0 bases and J gave up 6 bases; unmatched junction bases: 3. In DNA, the CDR3 is TGTGCCAGCAGCTTAGCTGGTAGCGGGAGGGCCGGGGAGCTGTTTTTT. The encoded protein is CASSLAGSGRAGELFF.